This entry concerns a single TCR beta chain. The antigen remains unidentified. The entry originates in a study of T cell repertoires in cytomegalovirus infection. Overall study: CMV epitopes used comprised recently identified HLA-C-restricted ones and well-studied HLA-B-restricted ones. Public TCR beta signatures provided an indication of both CMV infection and a matching HLA type.

MiXCR, applied by TCRdb to the reads, yields one record per CDR3 protein. The table includes about 47,000 distinct CDR3 sequences, around 20% detected once. This CDR3 is built from 15 residues. Per germline, CDR1 MNHEY and CDR2 SVGAGI. The V gene lost 6 bases and the J gene lost 7 bases, with 19 bases spanning the gap. Overall study results and limits: Identification of carriers of CMV plus the relevant HLA was achieved through cumulative public TCR beta family frequency. What dominated the ex vivo response were HLA-C-restricted CMV-specific TCR beta clonotypes.

Here the sequenced sample was CD8+ T cells from cultured PBMCs, taken from culture after CMV antigen stimulation. This sequence joins TRBV6-5 and TRBJ2-1; the D is unclear. The source of this sequence is a human donor in good health (CMV status not recorded). Some clones in this sample may be carry-over from other donors' samples. In DNA form, the CDR3 reads TGTGCCAGCAGCTACACGCGTCGTCGGTCTAATGAGCAGTTCTTC. As protein: CASSYTRRRSNEQFF.